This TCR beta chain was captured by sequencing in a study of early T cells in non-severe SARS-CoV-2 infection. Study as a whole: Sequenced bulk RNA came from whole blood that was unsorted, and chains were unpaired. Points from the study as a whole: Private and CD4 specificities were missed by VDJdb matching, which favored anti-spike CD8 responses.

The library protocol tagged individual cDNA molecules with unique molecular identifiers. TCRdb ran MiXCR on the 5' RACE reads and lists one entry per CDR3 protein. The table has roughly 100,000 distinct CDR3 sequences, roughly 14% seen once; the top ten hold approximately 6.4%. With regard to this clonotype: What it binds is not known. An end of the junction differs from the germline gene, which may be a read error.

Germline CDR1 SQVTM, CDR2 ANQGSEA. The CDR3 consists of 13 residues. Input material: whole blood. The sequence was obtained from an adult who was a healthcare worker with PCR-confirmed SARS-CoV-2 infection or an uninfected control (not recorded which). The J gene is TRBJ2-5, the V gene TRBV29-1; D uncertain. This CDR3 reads CSFRPLGSETLYF. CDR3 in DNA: TGCAGCTTTCGTCCTTTGGGTTCCGAGACCCTGTACTTC.